What follows are 4 T cell receptor beta chains derived from one specimen sequenced in a study of blood T cell repertoires in COVID-19. Clones were read by immunoSEQ multiplex PCR, and TCRdb kept only the in-frame ones, dropping some. Of roughly 250,000 clones in the sample, 70% to 85% were seen once. The specimen sequenced was peripheral blood. These TCRs come from a woman aged 40 to 50 with active or convalescent COVID-19.

The V call is TRBV5-1, the J call TRBJ2-7; maybe TRBD1 (5 bases). V dropped 7 bases and J dropped 1 base, with 12 bases sitting between them. CDR3 size: 13 residues. Germline V CDR1 and CDR2: SGHRS, YFSETQ. This CDR3 reads CASSQGGSYEQYF. CDR3 sequence (DNA): TGCGCCAGCTCCCAGGGTGGATCCTACGAGCAGTACTTC.

The chain recombines TRBV3-1 (or the pseudogene TRBV3-2) with TRBJ1-2, with D uncertain. Trimming left V 4 bases short and J 2 bases short, with 11 bases between. The germline V gene has CDR1 LGHDT and CDR2 YNNKEL (reference sequence). This CDR3 is built from 14 residues. The CDR3 DNA reads as TGTGCCAGCAGCCCCAATCCGGGAAACTATGGCTACACCTTC. It encodes CASSPNPGNYGYTF.

This clone was detected once. The chain employs TRBV6-6 and TRBJ1-4, with D possibly matching TRBD1 (6 bases). From germline, CDR1 is MNHNY and CDR2 SVGAGI (reference sequence). Trimming removed 4 bases from V and 8 bases from J, with 14 bases in between. CDR3 size: 14 residues. The CDR3: CASSLATGGEKLFF. The CDR3 coding sequence is TGTGCCAGCAGTTTGGCGACAGGCGGGGAAAAACTGTTTTTT.

The chain recombines TRBV6-5 with TRBJ1-1; weak D call: TRBD1 (5 bases). This CDR3 has 14 residues. Germline V gives CDR1 MNHEY, CDR2 SVGAGI. Trimming took 2 bases from V and 7 from J, leaving 14 bases between them. CDR3 in amino acids: CASSYAQGIGEAFF. For the CDR3, the DNA is TGTGCCAGCAGTTACGCTCAGGGTATAGGTGAAGCTTTCTTT.